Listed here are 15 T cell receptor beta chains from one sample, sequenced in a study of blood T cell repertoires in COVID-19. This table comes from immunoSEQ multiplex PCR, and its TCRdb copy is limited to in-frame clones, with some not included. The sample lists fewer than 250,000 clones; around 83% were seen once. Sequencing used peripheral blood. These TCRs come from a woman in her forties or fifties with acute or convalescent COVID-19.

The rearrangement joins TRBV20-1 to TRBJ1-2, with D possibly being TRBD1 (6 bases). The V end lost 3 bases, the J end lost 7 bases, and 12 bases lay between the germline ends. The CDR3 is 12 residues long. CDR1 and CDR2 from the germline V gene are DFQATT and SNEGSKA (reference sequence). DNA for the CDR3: TGCAGTGCTAGTGTGCAGGGGTCTGGCTACACCTTC. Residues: CSASVQGSGYTF.

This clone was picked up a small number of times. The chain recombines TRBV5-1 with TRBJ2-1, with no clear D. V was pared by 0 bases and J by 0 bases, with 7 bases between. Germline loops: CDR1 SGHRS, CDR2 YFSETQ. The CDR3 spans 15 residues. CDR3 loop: CASSLGLSSYNEQFF. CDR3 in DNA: TGCGCCAGCAGCTTGGGTCTGAGCTCCTACAATGAGCAGTTCTTC. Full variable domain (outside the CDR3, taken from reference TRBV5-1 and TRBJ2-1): KAGVTQTPRYLIKTRGQQVTLSCSPISGHRSVSWYQQTPGQGLQFLFEYFSETQRNKGNFPGRFSGRQFSNSRSEMNVSTLELGDSALYLCASSLGLSSYNEQFFGPGTRLTVL.

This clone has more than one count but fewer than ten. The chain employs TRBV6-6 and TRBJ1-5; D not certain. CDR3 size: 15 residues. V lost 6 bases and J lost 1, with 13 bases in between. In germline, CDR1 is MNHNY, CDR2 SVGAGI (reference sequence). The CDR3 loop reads CASSLSWLSNQPQHF. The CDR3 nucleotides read TGTGCCAGCAGCTTGAGTTGGTTAAGCAATCAGCCCCAGCATTTT.

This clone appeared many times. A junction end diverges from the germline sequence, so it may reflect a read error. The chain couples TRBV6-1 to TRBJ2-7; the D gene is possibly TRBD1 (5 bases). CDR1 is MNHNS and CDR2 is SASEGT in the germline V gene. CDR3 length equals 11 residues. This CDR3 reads CASSEGGPRGF. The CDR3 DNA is TGTGCCAGCAGTGAAGGGGGCCCGCGTGGGTTC.

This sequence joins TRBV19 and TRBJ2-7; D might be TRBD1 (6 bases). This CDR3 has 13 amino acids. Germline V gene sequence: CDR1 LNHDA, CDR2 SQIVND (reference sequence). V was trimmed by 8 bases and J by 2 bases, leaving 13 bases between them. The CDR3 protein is CASGQLDTYEQYF. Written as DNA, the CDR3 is TGTGCCAGTGGACAGCTGGATACCTACGAGCAGTACTTC.

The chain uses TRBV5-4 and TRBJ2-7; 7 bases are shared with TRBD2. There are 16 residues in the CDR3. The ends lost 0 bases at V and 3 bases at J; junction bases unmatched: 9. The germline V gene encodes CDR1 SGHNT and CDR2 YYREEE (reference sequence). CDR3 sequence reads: CASSLGGAGSHYEQYF. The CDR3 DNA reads TGTGCCAGCAGCTTGGGGGGAGCGGGATCCCACTACGAGCAGTACTTC.

CDR3 region: CATSDPYTSGEQYF. In DNA, the CDR3 is TGTGCCACCAGTGATCCGTACACATCGGGCGAGCAGTACTTC. V and J are TRBV24-1 and TRBJ2-7; D unclear. With 3 bases removed from V and 6 bases from J, the gap between germline ends came to 14 bases. CDR1 and CDR2 (germline): KGHDR, SFDVKD. The CDR3 extends over 14 amino acids.

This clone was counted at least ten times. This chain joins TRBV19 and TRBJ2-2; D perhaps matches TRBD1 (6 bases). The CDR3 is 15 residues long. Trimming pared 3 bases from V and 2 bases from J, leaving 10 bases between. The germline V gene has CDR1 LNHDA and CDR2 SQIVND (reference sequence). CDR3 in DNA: TGTGCCAGTAGTATGAAACAGGGTAACACCGGGGAGCTGTTTTTT. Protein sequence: CASSMKQGNTGELFF.

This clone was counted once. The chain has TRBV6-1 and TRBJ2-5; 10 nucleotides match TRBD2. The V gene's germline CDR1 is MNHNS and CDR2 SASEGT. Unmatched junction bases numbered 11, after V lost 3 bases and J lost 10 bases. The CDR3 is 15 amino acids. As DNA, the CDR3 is TGTGCCAGCAGTGATGGACTAGCGGTTCCTGTGTTCCAGTACTTC. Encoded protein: CASSDGLAVPVFQYF.

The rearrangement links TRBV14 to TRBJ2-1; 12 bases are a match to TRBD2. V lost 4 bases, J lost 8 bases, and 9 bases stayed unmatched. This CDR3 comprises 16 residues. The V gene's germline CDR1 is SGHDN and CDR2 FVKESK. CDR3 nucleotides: TGTGCCAGCAGCCCCCTGACTAGCGGGAGAGACGATGAGCAGTTCTTC. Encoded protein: CASSPLTSGRDDEQFF.

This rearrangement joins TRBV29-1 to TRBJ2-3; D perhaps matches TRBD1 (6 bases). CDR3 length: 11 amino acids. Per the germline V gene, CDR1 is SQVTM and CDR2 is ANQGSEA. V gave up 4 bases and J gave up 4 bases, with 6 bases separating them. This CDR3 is CSVGQADTQYF. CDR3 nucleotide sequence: TGCAGCGTTGGACAGGCAGATACGCAGTATTTT.

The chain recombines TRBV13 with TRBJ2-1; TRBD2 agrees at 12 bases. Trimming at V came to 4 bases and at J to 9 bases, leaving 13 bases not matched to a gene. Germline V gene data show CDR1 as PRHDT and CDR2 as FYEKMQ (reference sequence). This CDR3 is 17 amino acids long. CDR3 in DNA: TGTGCCAGCAGCTCGAGGCGACTAGCGGGAGTCGTGGGTGAGCAGTTCTTC. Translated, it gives CASSSRRLAGVVGEQFF. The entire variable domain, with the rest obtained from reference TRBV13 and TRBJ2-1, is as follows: AAGVIQSPRHLIKEKRETATLKCYPIPRHDTVYWYQQGPGQDPQFLISFYEKMQSDKGSIPDRFSAQQFSDYHSELNMSSLELGDSALYFCASSSRRLAGVVGEQFFGPGTRLTVL.

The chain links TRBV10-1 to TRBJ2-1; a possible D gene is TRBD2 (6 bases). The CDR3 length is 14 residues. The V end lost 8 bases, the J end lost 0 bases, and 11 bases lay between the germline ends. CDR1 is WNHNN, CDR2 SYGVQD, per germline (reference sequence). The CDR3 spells CASGTGVSYNEQFF. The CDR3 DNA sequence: TGCGCCAGCGGGACGGGGGTCTCCTACAATGAGCAGTTCTTC.

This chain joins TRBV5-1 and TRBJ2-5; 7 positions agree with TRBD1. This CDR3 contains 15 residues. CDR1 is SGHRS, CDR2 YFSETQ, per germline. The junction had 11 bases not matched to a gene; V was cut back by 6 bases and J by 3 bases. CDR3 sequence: CASTTTPGQKETQYF. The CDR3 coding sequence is TGCGCCAGCACCACAACACCGGGACAGAAAGAGACCCAGTACTTC.

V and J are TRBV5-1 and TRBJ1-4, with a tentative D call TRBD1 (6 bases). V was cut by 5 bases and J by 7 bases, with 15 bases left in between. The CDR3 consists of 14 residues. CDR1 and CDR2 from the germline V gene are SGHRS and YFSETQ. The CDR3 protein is CASSPGAMSEKLFF. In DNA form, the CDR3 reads TGCGCCAGCAGTCCAGGGGCTATGAGTGAAAAACTGTTTTTT.